This T cell receptor (beta chain) originates from a study of T cell changes during pregnancy in multiple sclerosis (dated by TCRdb to the late 2010s). Study-wide context: The study examined how the T cell repertoire changed over the course of pregnancy in women with multiple sclerosis.

Preparation of the library involved the immunoSEQ multiplex PCR assay. This is the immuneACCESS table as TCRdb keeps it, with only in-frame sequences that have V and J called. A part of the clones is gone; compared with another copy, unresolved V genes explain less than half, and the rest is unexplained. The sample includes 25,000 to 35,000 clones, with over 75% observed a single time. Around 4% of the sample is in the top ten clones. Regarding this clone: The specificity of this receptor is unknown. No much larger clone is present one base from it, and per-base qualities are unavailable.

Trimming at the junction amounts to 3 bases on V and 0 bases on J, and the germline ends lie 13 bases apart. From a lookup of the germline V gene (reference sequence), CDR1 and CDR2 are GTSNPN and SVGIG. From the cysteine through the phenylalanine, the CDR3 covers 15 amino acids. Here the CDR3 DNA is all that survives: 45 bases in frame from base 1. Source: CD8+ T cells from peripheral blood mononuclear cells, taken in the second trimester of pregnancy. The rearrangement combines TRBV30 with TRBJ2-3, and perhaps TRBD2 as D gene, on 5 matching bases. This receptor was taken from a female donor with multiple sclerosis, enrolled in a pregnancy study. In nucleotide form, the sequence is TGTGCCTGGAGCCCCCTCGGAGGAAGCACAGATACGCAGTATTTT. It is translated as CAWSPLGGSTDTQYF.